This T cell receptor (beta chain) was obtained from a study of T cells expressing NK-cell markers. The TCR beta cDNA came from 5'RACE template switching with UMIs. One entry per CDR3 protein, without DNA, is what TCRdb gives after re-calling the 5' RACE reads. The sample has about 550,000 distinct CDR3 sequences. Per the germline V gene, CDR1 is MNHEY and CDR2 is SVGEGT. The CDR3 is 15 amino acids. The sample consisted of blood T cells: a sorted CD56 or NKG2C T cell subset, CD4+ or CD8+ T cells, or bulk PBMC T cells (not recorded which). The chain has TRBV6-2 or TRBV6-3 and TRBJ1-2; TCRdb reports TRBD1, a call that lacks DNA to check it against. This receptor was identified in a man between 18 and 29 years old in good health. The CDR3 sequence is CASSYPDRGMIGYTF.